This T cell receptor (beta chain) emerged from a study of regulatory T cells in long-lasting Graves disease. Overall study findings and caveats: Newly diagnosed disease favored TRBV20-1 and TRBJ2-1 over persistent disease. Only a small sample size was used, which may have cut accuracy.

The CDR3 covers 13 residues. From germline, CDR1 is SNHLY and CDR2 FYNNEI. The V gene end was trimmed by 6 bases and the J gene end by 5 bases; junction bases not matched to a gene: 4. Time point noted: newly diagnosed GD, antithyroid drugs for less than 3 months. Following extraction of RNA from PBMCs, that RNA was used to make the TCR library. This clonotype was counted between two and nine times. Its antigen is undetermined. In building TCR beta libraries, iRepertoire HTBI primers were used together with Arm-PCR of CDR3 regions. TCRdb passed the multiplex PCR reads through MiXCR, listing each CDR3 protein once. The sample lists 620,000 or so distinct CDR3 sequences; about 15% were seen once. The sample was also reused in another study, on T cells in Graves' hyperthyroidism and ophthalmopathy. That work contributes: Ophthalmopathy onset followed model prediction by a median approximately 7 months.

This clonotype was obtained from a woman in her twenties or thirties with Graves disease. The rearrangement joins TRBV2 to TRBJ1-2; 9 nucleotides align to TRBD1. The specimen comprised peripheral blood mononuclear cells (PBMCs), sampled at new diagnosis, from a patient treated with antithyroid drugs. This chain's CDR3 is CASRGGTGYGYTF. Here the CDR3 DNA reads TGTGCCAGCAGGGGGGGGACAGGGTATGGCTACACCTTC.